These 27 T cell receptor beta chains were sequenced from one sample in a study of shared clonotypes between healthy human individuals (TCRdb year 2020). The library was produced with the immunoSEQ multiplex PCR assay. This is the immuneACCESS table as TCRdb keeps it, with only in-frame sequences that have V and J called. A part of the clones is gone; compared with another copy, unresolved V genes explain less than half, and the rest is unexplained. The sample yields about 500,000 clones; around 77% were counted once. The top ten constitute about 11% of the sample. Input material: PBMCs. The source of these receptors is a woman in her forties in good health. Some clones in this sample may be carry-over from other donors' samples.

The V gene is TRBV9, the J gene TRBJ2-2; 7 bases align to TRBD2. Germline V gene lookup returns CDR1 SGDLS and CDR2 YYNGEE. Trimming removed 4 bases from V and 0 bases from J; junction bases left unmatched: 3. The CDR3 has 15 residues. The CDR3 reads CASSLGLANTGELFF. In DNA form, the CDR3 reads TGTGCCAGCAGCCTTGGACTAGCGAACACCGGGGAGCTGTTTTTT.

This chain links TRBV27 with TRBJ2-7, with D possibly being TRBD2 (6 bases). The CDR3 length is 13 residues. The V end lost 7 bases, the J end lost 5 bases, and 15 bases lay between the germline ends. In germline, CDR1 is MNHEY, CDR2 SMNVEV (reference sequence). The CDR3 nucleotides read TGTGCCAGCAAGCGGCGGGATACCCACGAGCAGTACTTC. The encoded protein is CASKRRDTHEQYF.

The chain couples TRBV9 to TRBJ2-1; 8 bases fit TRBD2. CDR1 SGDLS and CDR2 YYNGEE come from the germline V gene. The CDR3 consists of 16 residues. V lost 0 bases and J lost 6; bases outside the gene matches: 8. Here the CDR3 reads CASSVVTGGVFNEQFF. For the CDR3, the DNA is TGTGCCAGCAGCGTAGTAACGGGAGGGGTCTTCAATGAGCAGTTCTTC.

The V call is TRBV7-2, the J call TRBJ1-1, with a possible D match to TRBD1 (6 bases). Trimming took off 0 bases at V and 1 base at J, with 12 bases between the two ends. The CDR3 is made up of 16 amino acids. Germline-derived CDR1 and CDR2 are SGHTA and FQGNSA. As DNA, the CDR3 is TGTGCCAGCAGCTTAGCGGGGACACTAAGGAACACTGAAGCTTTCTTT. This translates into CASSLAGTLRNTEAFF.

The chain combines TRBV28 with TRBJ1-2; the D is unclear. This CDR3 has 14 residues. Looked up from germline, CDR1 is MDHEN and CDR2 is SYDVKM. V lost 5 bases and J 0 bases, leaving 10 bases between the germline ends. CDR3 DNA sequence: TGTGCCAGCAGTCGACTGGTACCTAACTATGGCTACACCTTC. Translating it yields CASSRLVPNYGYTF.

The chain uses TRBV7-2 and TRBJ2-2; no definite D call. This CDR3 is 12 amino acids long. V lost 5 bases and J 6 bases, leaving 7 bases between the germline ends. The germline CDR1 and CDR2 sequences are SGHTA and FQGNSA. The CDR3 loop reads CASSPTPGELFF. For the CDR3, the DNA is TGTGCCAGCAGCCCCACACCCGGGGAGCTGTTTTTT. Combining the CDR3 with reference TRBV7-2 and TRBJ2-2 gives the whole variable domain GAGVSQSPSNKVTEKGKDVELRCDPISGHTALYWYRQSLGQGLEFLIYFQGNSAPDKSGLPSDRFSAERTGGSVSTLTIQRTQQEDSAVYLCASSPTPGELFFGEGSRLTVL.

The J gene is TRBJ2-3, the V gene TRBV6-6; D remains ambiguous. This CDR3 comprises 12 residues. The V gene's germline CDR1 is MNHNY and CDR2 SVGAGI (reference sequence). Trimming took 7 bases from V and 6 from J, leaving 11 bases between them. The CDR3 spells CASTAQADTQYF. The CDR3 DNA follows: TGTGCCAGCACCGCCCAAGCGGATACGCAGTATTTT.

V is TRBV5-1 and J is TRBJ2-7; 14 positions agree with TRBD2. With V trimmed by 2 bases and J by 4 bases, 5 bases remained unmatched. The length of the CDR3 is 16 residues. The germline V gene encodes CDR1 SGHRS and CDR2 YFSETQ. The chain's CDR3 is CASSFSGTSGSYEQYF. The CDR3 DNA reads as TGCGCCAGCAGCTTCTCCGGGACTAGCGGGAGTTACGAGCAGTACTTC.

This sequence joins TRBV5-1 and TRBJ2-3, with D unresolved. The V gene's germline CDR1 is SGHRS and CDR2 YFSETQ. The CDR3 is 15 residues long. Trimming took off 0 bases at V and 2 bases at J, with 10 bases between the two ends. The CDR3 region has the DNA TGCGCCAGCAGCTTGGCTTCGAGCCCCACAGATACGCAGTATTTT. Protein: CASSLASSPTDTQYF.

The chain couples TRBV28 to TRBJ2-1; 9 positions match TRBD2. Germline values: CDR1 MDHEN, CDR2 SYDVKM. With 5 bases clipped from V and 8 bases from J, the junction kept 10 bases outside the gene matches. The CDR3 extends over 15 amino acids. CDR3 loop: CASSGIAGEAHEQFF. CDR3 sequence (DNA): TGTGCCAGCAGTGGAATAGCGGGAGAGGCCCATGAGCAGTTCTTC.

The chain couples TRBV5-4 to TRBJ2-1, with 13 bases fitting TRBD2. In germline, CDR1 is SGHNT, CDR2 YYREEE (reference sequence). Trimming at V came to 4 bases and at J to 13 bases, leaving 11 bases not matched to a gene. This CDR3 is built from 15 residues. The DNA for the CDR3 is TGTGCCAGCAGCCTCCTGATACTAGCGGGAGGGCCCCAGTTCTTC. Amino acid sequence: CASSLLILAGGPQFF.

The chain couples TRBV29-1 to TRBJ2-1; D is perhaps TRBD2 (5 bases). CDR3 length: 10 residues. Germline loops: CDR1 SQVTM, CDR2 ANQGSEA. Trimming cost V 7 bases and J 9 bases, with 10 bases left between them. CDR3 amino acids: CSARGGEQFF. In nucleotides, the CDR3 is TGCAGCGCCCGGGGTGGTGAGCAGTTCTTC.

This clone was counted a single time. With only one base between it and a far larger clone, this is likely a read error. J is TRBJ2-6 and V is TRBV2, with a weak D call TRBD2 (7 bases). CDR1 and CDR2 from the germline V gene are SNHLY and FYNNEI. This CDR3 comprises 16 residues. The CDR3 bases are TGTGCCAGCAGTCCCTGGGGGGGCTCTGGGGCCGACGTCCTGACTTTC. It is translated as CASSPWGGSGADVLTF.

This clone has a handful of counts. The rearrangement joins TRBV27 to TRBJ1-1; D not certain. V lost 5 bases, J lost 4 bases, and 14 bases lay in between. The CDR3 has 14 residues. The V gene's germline CDR1 is MNHEY and CDR2 SMNVEV (reference sequence). CDR3 region: CASSPLFVGTEAFF. The CDR3 region has the DNA TGTGCCAGCAGTCCCCTTTTTGTGGGCACTGAAGCTTTCTTT.

Note on this clone: A much larger clone lies a single base off, so this may be a read error. CDR3 protein: CASSFQGGSYERYF. Here the CDR3 DNA reads TGCGCCAGCAGCTTCCAGGGCGGCTCCTACGAGCGGTACTTC. The chain recombines TRBV5-1 with TRBJ2-5, with D perhaps matching TRBD1 (5 bases). The germline CDR1 and CDR2 sequences are SGHRS and YFSETQ. V shed 2 bases and J shed 13 bases, with 21 bases lying between them. This CDR3 has 14 amino acids.

About this clone itself: A far larger clone is one nucleotide away, so this likely arose from a read error. The rearrangement uses TRBV4-2 and TRBJ2-2; 11 bases align to TRBD2. This CDR3 is 16 amino acids long. Germline V gene sequence: CDR1 LGHNA, CDR2 YNFKEQ. The CDR3 region has the DNA TGTGCCAGCGGCCAACTAGCGGGAGTTGACACCGGGGAGCTGTTTTTT. Amino acids: CASGQLAGVDTGELFF.

The chain employs TRBV28 and TRBJ2-1; TRBD1 aligns across 9 bases. Germline assignment: CDR1 MDHEN and CDR2 SYDVKM. V was pared by 6 bases and J by 6 bases, with 3 bases of the junction left unmatched. The CDR3 is made up of 13 amino acids. The CDR3 bases are TGTGCCAGCAGAACAGGGGGCGTCAATGAGCAGTTCTTC. Protein: CASRTGGVNEQFF.

This clone was seen a single time. The chain joins TRBV9 to TRBJ2-3, with no clear D. V shed 0 bases and J shed 2 bases, with 7 bases lying between them. The CDR3 runs 14 residues. Germline CDR1 reads SGDLS; CDR2 reads YYNGEE. This chain's CDR3 is CASSVGVLTDTQYF. The CDR3 DNA reads as TGTGCCAGCAGCGTAGGAGTGCTCACAGATACGCAGTATTTT.

CDR3 region: CASSQGGSASYNEQFF. The CDR3 DNA reads TGTGCCAGCAGCCAAGGGGGGAGTGCCTCCTACAATGAGCAGTTCTTC. This chain connects TRBV4-2 to TRBJ2-1, with D perhaps TRBD1 or TRBD2 (5 bases each). The germline gives CDR1 LGHNA, CDR2 YNFKEQ. CDR3 length: 16 residues. Trimming pared 1 base from V and 0 bases from J, leaving 10 bases between.

This clone came up many times. J is TRBJ2-3 and V is TRBV30, with D maybe TRBD2 (5 bases). Germline-derived CDR1 and CDR2 are GTSNPN and SVGIG (reference sequence). The CDR3 is made up of 17 amino acids. The ends were cut back, 3 bases at V and 2 bases at J, with 21 bases in the middle. CDR3 bases: TGTGCCTGGAGGGACTCCCGTTCACTAGATTACACAGATACGCAGTATTTT. Translation gives CAWRDSRSLDYTDTQYF.

V usage is TRBV7-9 and J usage is TRBJ2-3; 7 nucleotides match TRBD2. The germline CDR1 and CDR2 sequences are SEHNR and FQNEAQ (reference sequence). Trimming removed 4 bases from V and 1 base from J; junction bases left unmatched: 8. This CDR3 has 16 amino acids. The CDR3 DNA reads TGTGCCAGCAGCTCGCCGGGGGGAGGCGGCACAGATACGCAGTATTTT. This encodes CASSSPGGGGTDTQYF.

This chain links TRBV18 with TRBJ2-3, with 8 bases fitting TRBD2. This CDR3 is built from 14 residues. CDR1 and CDR2 (germline): KGHSH, LQKENI. The V gene end was trimmed by 3 bases and the J gene end by 3 bases; junction bases not matched to a gene: 2. CDR3 DNA: TGTGCCAGCTCACCGGCGGGGGGAACAGATACGCAGTATTTT. It specifies CASSPAGGTDTQYF.

Remarks on this clone: Since a far larger clone is one base different, this is likely a read error. The sample carries other DNA sequences with the same CDR3. V usage is TRBV15 and J usage is TRBJ2-1, with 8 nucleotides matching TRBD2. The CDR3 extends over 11 amino acids. V lost 9 bases to trimming and J lost 6 bases; unmatched junction nucleotides: 1. Germline CDR1 reads LNHNV; CDR2 reads YYDKDF (reference sequence). The CDR3 DNA reads TGTGCCACTGGACTAGCCAATGAGCAGTTCTTC. Protein sequence: CATGLANEQFF.

The genes are TRBV4-3 and TRBJ2-7, with 7 bases matching TRBD1. The junction had 10 bases not matched to a gene; V was cut back by 4 bases and J by 1 base. The CDR3 runs to 16 residues. Germline CDR1 and CDR2: LGHNA and YSLEER. The CDR3 spells CASSPFAGGRSYEQYF. Here the CDR3 DNA reads TGCGCCAGCAGCCCGTTCGCAGGGGGTAGGTCCTACGAGCAGTACTTC.

The gene calls are TRBV6-5 and TRBJ2-1, with no clear D. The CDR3 is made up of 16 amino acids. V was shortened by 2 bases and J by 0 bases, with 11 bases between the two germline ends. The germline gives CDR1 MNHEY, CDR2 SVGAGI. The CDR3 DNA is TGTGCCAGCAGTTACCGGGTTTCGAGCTCCTACAATGAGCAGTTCTTC. Its protein is CASSYRVSSSYNEQFF.

About this clone itself: With a far larger clone one base away, a read error is the likely cause. The identical CDR3 is also encoded by other nucleotide sequences in the sample. The chain has TRBV5-1 and TRBJ1-2; D may be TRBD1 (5 bases). V was shortened by 4 bases and J by 6 bases, with 10 bases between the two germline ends. Germline values: CDR1 SGHRS, CDR2 YFSETQ. This CDR3 region has 12 residues. The CDR3 here is CASSLTRDGYTF. The CDR3 nucleotides read TGCGCCAGCAGCCTGACCAGGGATGGCTACACCTTC.

The genes are TRBV11-2 and TRBJ1-1, with D possibly being TRBD1 (5 bases). V dropped 5 bases and J dropped 2 bases, with 12 bases sitting between them. CDR1 is SGHAT and CDR2 is FQNNGV in the germline V gene. The CDR3 runs 14 residues. The CDR3 nucleotides are TGTGCCAGCAGCCATAGACAGTTAAACACTGAAGCTTTCTTT. Encoded protein: CASSHRQLNTEAFF.